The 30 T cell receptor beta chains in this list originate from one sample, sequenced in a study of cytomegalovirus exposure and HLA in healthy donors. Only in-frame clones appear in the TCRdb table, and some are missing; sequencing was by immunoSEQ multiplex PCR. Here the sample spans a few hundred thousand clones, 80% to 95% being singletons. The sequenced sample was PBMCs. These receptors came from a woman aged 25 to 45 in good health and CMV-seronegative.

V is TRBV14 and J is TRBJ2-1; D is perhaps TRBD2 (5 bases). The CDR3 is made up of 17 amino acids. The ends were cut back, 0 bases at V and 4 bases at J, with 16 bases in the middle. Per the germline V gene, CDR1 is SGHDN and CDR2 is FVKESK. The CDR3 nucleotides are TGTGCCAGCAGCCAAGACTTAATGAGCGGACTTTACAATGAGCAGTTCTTC. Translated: CASSQDLMSGLYNEQFF.

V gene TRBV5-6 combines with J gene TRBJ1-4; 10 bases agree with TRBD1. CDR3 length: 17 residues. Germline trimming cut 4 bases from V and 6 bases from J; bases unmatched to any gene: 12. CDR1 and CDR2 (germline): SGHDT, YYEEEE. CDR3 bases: TGTGCCAGCAGCATCCGACAGGGGGCGGTGAGTTATGAAAAACTGTTTTTT. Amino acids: CASSIRQGAVSYEKLFF.

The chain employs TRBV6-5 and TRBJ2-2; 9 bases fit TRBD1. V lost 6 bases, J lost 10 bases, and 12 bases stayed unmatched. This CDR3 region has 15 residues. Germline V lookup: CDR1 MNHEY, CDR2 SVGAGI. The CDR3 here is CASSRRDRAPEELFF. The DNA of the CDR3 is TGTGCCAGCAGCCGACGGGACAGGGCACCGGAGGAGCTGTTTTTT.

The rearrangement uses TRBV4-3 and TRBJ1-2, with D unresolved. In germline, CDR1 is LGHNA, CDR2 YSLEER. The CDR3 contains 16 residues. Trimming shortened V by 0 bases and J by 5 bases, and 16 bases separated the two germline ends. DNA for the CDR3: TGCGCCAGCAGCCAAGATGCGGGCAACAGCGCTTATGGCTACACCTTC. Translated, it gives CASSQDAGNSAYGYTF.

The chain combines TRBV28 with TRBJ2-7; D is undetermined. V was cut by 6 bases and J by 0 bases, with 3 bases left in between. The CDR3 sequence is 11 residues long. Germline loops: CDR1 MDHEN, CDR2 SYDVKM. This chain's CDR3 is CASRPSYEQYF. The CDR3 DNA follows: TGTGCCAGCAGACCCTCCTACGAGCAGTACTTC.

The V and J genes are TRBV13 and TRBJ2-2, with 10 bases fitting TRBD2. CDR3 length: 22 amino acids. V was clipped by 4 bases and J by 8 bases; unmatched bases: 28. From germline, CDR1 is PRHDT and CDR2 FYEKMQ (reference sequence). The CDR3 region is CASSSFGAGAPSSGSSSGELFF. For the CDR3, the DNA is TGTGCCAGCAGCTCCTTTGGGGCAGGAGCACCGTCTAGCGGGAGTAGTTCGGGGGAGCTGTTTTTT.

CDR3 sequence (DNA): TGTGCCAGCAGTAGCGACAGGTACCAAGAGACCCAGTACTTC. Translating it yields CASSSDRYQETQYF. V usage is TRBV7-2 and J usage is TRBJ2-5; tentatively, D is TRBD1 (6 bases). Germline loops: CDR1 SGHTA, CDR2 FQGNSA. This CDR3 is 14 amino acids long. Trimming removed 6 bases at V and 0 bases at J, with 11 bases between.

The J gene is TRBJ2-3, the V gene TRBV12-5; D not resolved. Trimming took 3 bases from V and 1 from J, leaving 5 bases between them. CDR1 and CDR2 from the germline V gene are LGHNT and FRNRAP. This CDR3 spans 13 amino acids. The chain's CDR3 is CASGLTGTDTQYF. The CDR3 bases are TGTGCTAGTGGTTTAACAGGCACAGATACGCAGTATTTT.

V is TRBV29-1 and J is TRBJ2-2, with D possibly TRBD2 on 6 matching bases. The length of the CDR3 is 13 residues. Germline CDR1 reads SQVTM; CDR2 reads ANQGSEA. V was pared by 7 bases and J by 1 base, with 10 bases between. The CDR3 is CSGREENTGELFF. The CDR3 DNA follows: TGCAGCGGCAGGGAGGAGAACACCGGGGAGCTGTTTTTT.

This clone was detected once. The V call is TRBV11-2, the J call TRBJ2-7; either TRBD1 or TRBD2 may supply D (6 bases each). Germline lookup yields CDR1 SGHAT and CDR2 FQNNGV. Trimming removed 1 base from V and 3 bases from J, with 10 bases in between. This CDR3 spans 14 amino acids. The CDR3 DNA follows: TGTGCCAGCAGCTTAGCGGGGGCTAGCTACGAGCAGTACTTC. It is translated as CASSLAGASYEQYF.

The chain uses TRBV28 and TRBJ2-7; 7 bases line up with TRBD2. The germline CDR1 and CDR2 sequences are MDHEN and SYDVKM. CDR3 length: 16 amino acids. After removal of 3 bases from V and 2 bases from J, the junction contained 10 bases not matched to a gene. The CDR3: CASSFSVTSRTYEQYF. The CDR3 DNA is TGTGCCAGCAGTTTTTCGGTGACTAGCCGTACCTACGAGCAGTACTTC.

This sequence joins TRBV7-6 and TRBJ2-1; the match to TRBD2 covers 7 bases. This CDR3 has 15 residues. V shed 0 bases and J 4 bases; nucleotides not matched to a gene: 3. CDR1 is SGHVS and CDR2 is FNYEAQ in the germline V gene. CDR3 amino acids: CASSLAASGYNEQFF. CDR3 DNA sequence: TGTGCCAGCAGCTTAGCGGCTAGCGGTTACAATGAGCAGTTCTTC.

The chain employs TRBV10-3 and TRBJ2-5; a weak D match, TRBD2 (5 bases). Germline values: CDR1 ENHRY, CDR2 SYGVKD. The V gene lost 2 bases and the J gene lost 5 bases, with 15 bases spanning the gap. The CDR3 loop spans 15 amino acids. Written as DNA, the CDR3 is TGTGCCATCAGTGAGGGCGACGACGACTATGAGACCCAGTACTTC. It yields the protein CAISEGDDDYETQYF.

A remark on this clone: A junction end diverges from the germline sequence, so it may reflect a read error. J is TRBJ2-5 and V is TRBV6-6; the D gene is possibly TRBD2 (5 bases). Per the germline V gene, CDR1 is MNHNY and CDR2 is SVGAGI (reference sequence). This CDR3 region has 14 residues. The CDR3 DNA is TGTGCCAGCAGCTACTCTACGGGGAAAGAGACCCAGTACTTC. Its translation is CASSYSTGKETQYF.

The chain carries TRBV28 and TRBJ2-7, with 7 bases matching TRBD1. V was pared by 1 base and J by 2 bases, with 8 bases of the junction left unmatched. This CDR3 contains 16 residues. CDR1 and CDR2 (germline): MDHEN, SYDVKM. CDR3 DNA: TGTGCCAGCAGTTTATACTCGGGACAGCACGCCTACGAGCAGTACTTC. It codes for CASSLYSGQHAYEQYF.

For the CDR3, the DNA is TGTGCCAGCAGCGCCAATAACTGGGATTTGAACACTGAAGCTTTCTTT. Its protein product is CASSANNWDLNTEAFF. The V and J genes are TRBV9 and TRBJ1-1; D is unclear. Trimming removed 3 bases from V and 0 bases from J, with 15 bases in between. In germline, CDR1 is SGDLS, CDR2 YYNGEE. The length of the CDR3 is 16 residues.

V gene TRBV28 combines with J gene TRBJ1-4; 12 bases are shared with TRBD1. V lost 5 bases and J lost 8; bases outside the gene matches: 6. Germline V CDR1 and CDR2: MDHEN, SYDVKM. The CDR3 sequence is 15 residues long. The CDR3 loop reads CASSLKGTGGEKLFF. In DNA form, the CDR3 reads TGTGCCAGCAGTCTGAAAGGGACAGGGGGCGAAAAACTGTTTTTT.

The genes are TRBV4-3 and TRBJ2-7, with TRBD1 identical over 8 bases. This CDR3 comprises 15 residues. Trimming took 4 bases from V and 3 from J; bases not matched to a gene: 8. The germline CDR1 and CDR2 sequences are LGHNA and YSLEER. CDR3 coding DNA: TGCGCCAGCAGCCGAGGACAGGGAGGAGGCTACGAGCAGTACTTC. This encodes CASSRGQGGGYEQYF.

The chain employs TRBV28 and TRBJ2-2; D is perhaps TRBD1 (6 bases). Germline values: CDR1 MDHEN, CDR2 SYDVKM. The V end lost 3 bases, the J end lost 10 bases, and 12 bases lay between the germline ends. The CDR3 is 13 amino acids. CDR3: CASSLAGEPELFF. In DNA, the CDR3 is TGTGCCAGCAGTTTGGCAGGGGAGCCGGAGCTGTTTTTT.

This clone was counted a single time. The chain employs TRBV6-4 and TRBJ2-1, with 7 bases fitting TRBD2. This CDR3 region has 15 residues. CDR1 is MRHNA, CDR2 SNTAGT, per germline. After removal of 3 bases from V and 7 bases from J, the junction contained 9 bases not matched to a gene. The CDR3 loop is CASSEQGGRYNEQFF. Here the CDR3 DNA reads TGTGCCAGCAGTGAGCAGGGCGGGAGATATAATGAGCAGTTCTTC.

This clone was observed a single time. CDR3 DNA sequence: TGTGCCAGCAGCTTGCGACTAGCGGGGTACGAGCAGTACTTC. Protein: CASSLRLAGYEQYF. The chain combines TRBV5-6 with TRBJ2-7, with 11 bases fitting TRBD2. This CDR3 region has 14 residues. Losses at the gene ends were 1 base for V and 4 bases for J; bases not matched to a gene: 1. Germline assignment: CDR1 SGHDT and CDR2 YYEEEE. The whole variable domain, remainder taken from reference TRBV5-6 and TRBJ2-7, is DAGVTQSPTHLIKTRGQQVTLRCSPKSGHDTVSWYQQALGQGPQFIFQYYEEEERQRGNFPDRFSGHQFPNYSSELNVNALLLGDSALYLCASSLRLAGYEQYFGPGTRLTVT.

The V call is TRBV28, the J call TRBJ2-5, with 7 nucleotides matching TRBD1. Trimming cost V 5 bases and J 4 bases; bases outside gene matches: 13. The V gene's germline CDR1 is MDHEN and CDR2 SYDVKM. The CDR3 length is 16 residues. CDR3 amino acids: CASSPRVTRQGETQYF. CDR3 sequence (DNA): TGTGCCAGCAGTCCACGAGTAACACGACAGGGAGAGACCCAGTACTTC.

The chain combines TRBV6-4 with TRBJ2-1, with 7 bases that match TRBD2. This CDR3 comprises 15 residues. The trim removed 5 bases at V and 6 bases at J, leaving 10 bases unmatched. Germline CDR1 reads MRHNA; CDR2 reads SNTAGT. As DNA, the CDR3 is TGTGCCAGCAGTCTGGCTAGCGGACGCATCAATGAGCAGTTCTTC. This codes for CASSLASGRINEQFF.

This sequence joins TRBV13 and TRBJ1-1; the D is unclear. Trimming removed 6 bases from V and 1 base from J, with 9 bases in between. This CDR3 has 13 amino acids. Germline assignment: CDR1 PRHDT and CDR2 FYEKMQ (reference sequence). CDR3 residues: CASSERENTEAFF. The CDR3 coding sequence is TGTGCCAGCAGTGAACGGGAGAACACTGAAGCTTTCTTT.

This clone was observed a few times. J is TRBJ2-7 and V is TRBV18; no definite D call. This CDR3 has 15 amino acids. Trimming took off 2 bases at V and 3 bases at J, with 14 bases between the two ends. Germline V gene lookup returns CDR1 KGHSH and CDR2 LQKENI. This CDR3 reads CASSPRETDGYEQYF. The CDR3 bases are TGTGCCAGCTCACCAAGGGAAACGGACGGCTACGAGCAGTACTTC.

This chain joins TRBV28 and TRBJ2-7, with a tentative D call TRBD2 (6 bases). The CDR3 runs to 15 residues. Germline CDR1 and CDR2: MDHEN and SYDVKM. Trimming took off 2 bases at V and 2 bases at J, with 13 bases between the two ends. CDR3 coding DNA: TGTGCCAGCAGTTTACGGGGGATTCAGGCCTACGAGCAGTACTTC. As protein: CASSLRGIQAYEQYF.

This CDR3 is CASSIVGRAPGTDTQYF. Here the CDR3 DNA reads TGTGCCAGTAGTATCGTAGGCAGGGCCCCTGGCACAGATACGCAGTATTTT. The J gene is TRBJ2-3, the V gene TRBV19, with D tentatively TRBD1 (5 bases). The germline V gene has CDR1 LNHDA and CDR2 SQIVND (reference sequence). Trimming left V 3 bases short and J 1 base short, with 17 bases between. This CDR3 has 17 amino acids.

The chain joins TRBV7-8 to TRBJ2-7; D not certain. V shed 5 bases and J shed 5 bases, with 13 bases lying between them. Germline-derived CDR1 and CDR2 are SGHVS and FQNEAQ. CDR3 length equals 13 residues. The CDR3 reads CASSRLRWDEQYF. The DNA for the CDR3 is TGTGCCAGCAGCCGCCTGAGGTGGGACGAGCAGTACTTC.

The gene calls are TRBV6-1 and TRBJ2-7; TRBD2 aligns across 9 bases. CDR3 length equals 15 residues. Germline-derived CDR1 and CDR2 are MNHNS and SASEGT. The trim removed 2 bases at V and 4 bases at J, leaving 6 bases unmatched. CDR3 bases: TGTGCCAGCAGTGAACTAGCGGGGAGGAGTTACGAGCAGTACTTC. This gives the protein CASSELAGRSYEQYF.

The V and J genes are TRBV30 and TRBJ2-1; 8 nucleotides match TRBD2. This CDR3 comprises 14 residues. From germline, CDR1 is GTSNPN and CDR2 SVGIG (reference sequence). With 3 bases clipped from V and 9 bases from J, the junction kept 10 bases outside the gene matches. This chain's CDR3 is CAWSPPRGGSEQFF. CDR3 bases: TGTGCCTGGAGCCCTCCCCGGGGGGGGAGTGAGCAGTTCTTC.